Listed below are T cell receptor beta chains from one sample, sequenced in a study of OX40 agonist ivuxolimab in advanced cancers. The assay was immunoSEQ multiplex PCR, and TCRdb's table has in-frame clones only and misses some. The sample shows 55,000 to 80,000 clones, nearly 90% of them seen only once. The sample was CD4+ or CD8+ T cells sorted from blood, taken in a trial of the OX40 agonist ivuxolimab. These receptors all come from an adult with an advanced solid tumor such as melanoma, head and neck, liver or kidney cancer. Each CDR3 is given with its conserved first and last residue. The D gene is left open where the match is weak. Expanded clones get a size class; other rows say once, few or many, or leave the size out.

v_call: TRBV2; j_call: TRBJ2-7; clone_size: .; d_call: .; cdr3_nt: TGTGCCAGCAGGGGCCACAGGGGAAGAGTAGCGGTACTGTACTACGAGCAGTACTTC; cdr3_aa: CASRGHRGRVAVLYYEQYF
v_call: TRBV27; j_call: TRBJ1-2; clone_size: .; d_call: .; cdr3_nt: TGTGCCAGCAGTTTACGTGGAGGTAGCACCCTTGGCTACACCTTC; cdr3_aa: CASSLRGGSTLGYTF
v_call: TRBV7-7; j_call: TRBJ2-1; clone_size: once; d_call: .; cdr3_nt: TGTGCCAGCAGCTTAAGCAGATCCTCCTACAATGAGCAGTTCTTC; cdr3_aa: CASSLSRSSYNEQFF
v_call: TRBV9; j_call: TRBJ1-6; clone_size: .; d_call: .; cdr3_nt: TGTGCCAGCAGCGTAGGAGGGGCAGGGCGGCTAGGGGATGACGAGTCCCTCCACTTT; cdr3_aa: CASSVGGAGRLGDDESLHF
v_call: TRBV11-2; j_call: TRBJ2-7; clone_size: few; d_call: TRBD1; cdr3_nt: TGTGCCAGCAGTCTGAGCGTGACAGGGTATAGGGACGAGCAGTACTTC; cdr3_aa: CASSLSVTGYRDEQYF
v_call: TRBV10-1; j_call: TRBJ2-3; clone_size: once; d_call: .; cdr3_nt: TGCGCCAGCAGTGAGTCTGGGGTTATGGCAGATACGCAGTATTTT; cdr3_aa: CASSESGVMADTQYF
v_call: TRBV14; j_call: TRBJ2-7; clone_size: .; d_call: .; cdr3_nt: TGTGCCAGCAGCCGCTCCTGGGGGTACGAGCAGTACTTC; cdr3_aa: CASSRSWGYEQYF
v_call: TRBV5-1; j_call: TRBJ2-3; clone_size: .; d_call: .; cdr3_nt: TGCGCCAGCAGCACAACTACAGATACGCAGTATTTT; cdr3_aa: CASSTTTDTQYF
v_call: TRBV10-3; j_call: TRBJ2-7; clone_size: .; d_call: .; cdr3_nt: TGTGCCATCAGGGCTGAGGAGGGTCGGGGATACTACGAGCAGTACTTC; cdr3_aa: CAIRAEEGRGYYEQYF
v_call: TRBV5-5; j_call: TRBJ2-7; clone_size: .; d_call: .; cdr3_nt: TGTGCCAGCAGCGCCAAATCGGGGATGCCGTTCCCGGACGAGCAGTACTTC; cdr3_aa: CASSAKSGMPFPDEQYF
v_call: TRBV6-1; j_call: TRBJ1-5; clone_size: few; d_call: TRBD1; cdr3_nt: TGTGCCAGCAGTGAAACCGGCCAGGGGGCGAATCAGCCCCAGCATTTT; cdr3_aa: CASSETGQGANQPQHF
v_call: TRBV5-6; j_call: TRBJ2-7; clone_size: .; d_call: TRBD2; cdr3_nt: TGTGCCAGCATTTCTAGCGGGGGGCTCTCCTACGAGCAGTACTTC; cdr3_aa: CASISSGGLSYEQYF
v_call: TRBV2; j_call: TRBJ1-4; clone_size: .; d_call: TRBD1; cdr3_nt: TGTGCCAGCAGAACCGGGACAGGGAATGAAAAACTGTTTTTT; cdr3_aa: CASRTGTGNEKLFF
v_call: TRBV28; j_call: TRBJ2-7; clone_size: .; d_call: TRBD1; cdr3_nt: TGTGCCAGCAGTTTAACAGGGGGGCTATACGAGCAGTACTTC; cdr3_aa: CASSLTGGLYEQYF
v_call: TRBV7-9; j_call: TRBJ1-1; clone_size: .; d_call: TRBD1; cdr3_nt: TGTGCCAGCAGGCCCGGATCAGGGGGCGATTCGAACACTGAAGCTTTCTTT; cdr3_aa: CASRPGSGGDSNTEAFF
v_call: TRBV10-3; j_call: TRBJ1-4; clone_size: .; d_call: TRBD1; cdr3_nt: TGTGCCATCAGTGAGTCATCTGGCAGGGGGACGGCCTTTAATGAAAAACTGTTTTTT; cdr3_aa: CAISESSGRGTAFNEKLFF
v_call: TRBV2; j_call: TRBJ1-4; clone_size: .; d_call: TRBD1; cdr3_nt: TGTGCCAGCATCGGACAGGTGGCCACTAATGAAAAACTGTTTTTT; cdr3_aa: CASIGQVATNEKLFF
v_call: TRBV12-5; j_call: TRBJ2-4; clone_size: .; d_call: .; cdr3_nt: TGTGCTAGTGGGACAAGGGGAAGCAACATTCAGTACTTC; cdr3_aa: CASGTRGSNIQYF
v_call: TRBV5-4; j_call: TRBJ1-1; clone_size: .; d_call: .; cdr3_nt: TGTGCCAGCAGCTTGGTGTCAAGGAACACTGAAGCTTTCTTT; cdr3_aa: CASSLVSRNTEAFF
v_call: TRBV18; j_call: TRBJ2-7; clone_size: .; d_call: .; cdr3_nt: TGTGCCAGCCAAGGGGCACTACCCTACGAGCAGTACTTC; cdr3_aa: CASQGALPYEQYF
v_call: TRBV5-1; j_call: TRBJ2-1; clone_size: .; d_call: TRBD2; cdr3_nt: TGCGCCAGCAGCTCAGCCGGGACTAGCGGTTACAATGAGCAGTTCTTC; cdr3_aa: CASSSAGTSGYNEQFF
v_call: TRBV28; j_call: TRBJ2-1; clone_size: once; d_call: TRBD1; cdr3_nt: TGTGCCAGCACCTCCGGGGACAGGGCTCGTGAGCAGTTCTTC; cdr3_aa: CASTSGDRAREQFF
v_call: TRBV14; j_call: TRBJ2-7; clone_size: once; d_call: TRBD1; cdr3_nt: TGTGCCAGCAGCCAAGCCGGACAGGGGTGGGACGAGCAGTACTTC; cdr3_aa: CASSQAGQGWDEQYF
v_call: TRBV7-7; j_call: TRBJ2-2; clone_size: .; d_call: TRBD2; cdr3_nt: TGTGCCAGCAGCTTAGGACTAGCGGGAGCGAACGGGGAGCTGTTTTTT; cdr3_aa: CASSLGLAGANGELFF
v_call: TRBV6-1; j_call: TRBJ1-2; clone_size: .; d_call: .; cdr3_nt: TGTGCCAGCAGTGAAGGGCCCGGAGGGGACTATGGCTACACCTTC; cdr3_aa: CASSEGPGGDYGYTF
v_call: TRBV12-5; j_call: TRBJ2-3; clone_size: .; d_call: .; cdr3_nt: TGTGCTAGCCTGGGACCAAACACAGATACGCAGTATTTT; cdr3_aa: CASLGPNTDTQYF
v_call: TRBV7-6; j_call: TRBJ2-2; clone_size: .; d_call: .; cdr3_nt: TGTGCCAGCCGAACTCAGGTCGGGAACACCGGGGAGCTGTTTTTT; cdr3_aa: CASRTQVGNTGELFF
v_call: TRBV7-3; j_call: TRBJ1-4; clone_size: .; d_call: .; cdr3_nt: TGTGCCAGCAGCTTTTTGGCGTTTGCTAATGAAAAGCTGTTTTTT; cdr3_aa: CASSFLAFANEKLFF
v_call: TRBV2; j_call: TRBJ2-6; clone_size: .; d_call: .; cdr3_nt: TGTGCCAGCCGGGCATCTGGGGCCAACGTCCTGACTTTC; cdr3_aa: CASRASGANVLTF
v_call: TRBV6-6; j_call: TRBJ1-5; clone_size: .; d_call: .; cdr3_nt: TGTGCCAGCAGTTACTCGAGCGCCGATATCCCGCATTTT; cdr3_aa: CASSYSSADIPHF
v_call: TRBV5-1; j_call: TRBJ2-1; clone_size: .; d_call: .; cdr3_nt: TGCGCCAGCAGCTTGGTGGTTTCAAGCTCCTACAATGAGCAGTTCTTC; cdr3_aa: CASSLVVSSSYNEQFF
v_call: TRBV19; j_call: TRBJ2-2; clone_size: .; d_call: .; cdr3_nt: TGTGCCAGTAGTACCCACACCGGGGAGCTGTTTTTT; cdr3_aa: CASSTHTGELFF
v_call: TRBV4-3; j_call: TRBJ2-7; clone_size: once; d_call: .; cdr3_nt: TGCGCCAGCAGCCAAGAAAGGTATTACGAGCAGTACTTC; cdr3_aa: CASSQERYYEQYF
v_call: TRBV12-5; j_call: TRBJ1-2; clone_size: .; d_call: .; cdr3_nt: TGTGCTAGTGGTTTGGGCAGTTATGGCTACACCTTC; cdr3_aa: CASGLGSYGYTF
v_call: TRBV15; j_call: TRBJ2-7; clone_size: .; d_call: .; cdr3_nt: TGTGCCACCAGCAGAGATCACCACCGCCCCAATTACGAGCAGTACTTC; cdr3_aa: CATSRDHHRPNYEQYF
v_call: TRBV20-1; j_call: TRBJ2-3; clone_size: .; d_call: .; cdr3_nt: TGCAGTGCTTCAGCGGCAGATACGCAGTATTTT; cdr3_aa: CSASAADTQYF
v_call: TRBV30; j_call: TRBJ2-1; clone_size: .; d_call: .; cdr3_nt: TGTGCCTGGAGTAACTGGGAAGGGTACAATGAGCAGTTCTTC; cdr3_aa: CAWSNWEGYNEQFF
v_call: TRBV6-1; j_call: TRBJ1-1; clone_size: once; d_call: .; cdr3_nt: TGTGCCAGCAGTGATAGGTTTGCTGAAGCTTTCTTT; cdr3_aa: CASSDRFAEAFF
v_call: TRBV10-3; j_call: TRBJ2-1; clone_size: once; d_call: .; cdr3_nt: TGTGCCATCAGTGAGATCTCTAGTTCCTACAATGAGCAGTTCTTC; cdr3_aa: CAISEISSSYNEQFF
v_call: TRBV7-2; j_call: TRBJ1-5; clone_size: .; d_call: .; cdr3_nt: TGTGCCAGCACCATGGACCGAAATCAGCCCCAGCATTTT; cdr3_aa: CASTMDRNQPQHF
v_call: TRBV28; j_call: TRBJ2-3; clone_size: .; d_call: .; cdr3_nt: TGTGCCAGCAGTTTAGGAGGGGGGGGGCGAGATACGCAGTATTTT; cdr3_aa: CASSLGGGGRDTQYF
v_call: TRBV5-1; j_call: TRBJ2-7; clone_size: .; d_call: .; cdr3_nt: TGCGCCAGCAGCTTGGCCGGTGCTTCGGGGCCTTACGAGCAGTACTTC; cdr3_aa: CASSLAGASGPYEQYF
v_call: TRBV19; j_call: TRBJ1-1; clone_size: .; d_call: TRBD1; cdr3_nt: TGTGCCAGTTCGGACAGGGGGATGTCATACACTGAAGCTTTCTTT; cdr3_aa: CASSDRGMSYTEAFF
v_call: TRBV18; j_call: TRBJ1-3; clone_size: .; d_call: .; cdr3_nt: TGTGCCAGCTCACCCGCCCCGGCCCCTGGAAACACCATATATTTT; cdr3_aa: CASSPAPAPGNTIYF
v_call: TRBV9; j_call: TRBJ2-3; clone_size: once; d_call: TRBD2; cdr3_nt: TGTGCCAGCAGCCCAATTGGGGAGGGCGGGAGATCGTCAGATACGCAGTATTTT; cdr3_aa: CASSPIGEGGRSSDTQYF
v_call: TRBV7-2; j_call: TRBJ2-5; clone_size: .; d_call: TRBD1; cdr3_nt: TGTGCCAGCAGCCCCTATTGGACAGGGTTAAAAAGAGAGACCCAGTACTTC; cdr3_aa: CASSPYWTGLKRETQYF
v_call: TRBV7-2; j_call: TRBJ2-7; clone_size: .; d_call: TRBD1; cdr3_nt: TGTGCCAGCAGCTTGAAACAGGGGTACGAGCAGTACTTC; cdr3_aa: CASSLKQGYEQYF
v_call: TRBV21-1; j_call: TRBJ2-7; clone_size: few; d_call: .; cdr3_nt: TGTGCCAGCAGTCCTGCCGCGACAGGGATCTACGAGCAGTACTTC; cdr3_aa: CASSPAATGIYEQYF
v_call: TRBV2; j_call: TRBJ1-3; clone_size: .; d_call: TRBD1; cdr3_nt: TGTGCCAGCAGCGAAAGGACAGGAAGCTCTGGAAACACCATATATTTT; cdr3_aa: CASSERTGSSGNTIYF
v_call: TRBV19; j_call: TRBJ2-5; clone_size: .; d_call: .; cdr3_nt: TGTGCCAGTAGTAAGGGAGTCGAGACCCAGTACTTC; cdr3_aa: CASSKGVETQYF
v_call: TRBV29-1; j_call: TRBJ1-2; clone_size: once; d_call: TRBD1; cdr3_nt: TGCAGCGTACCACAGGGGGCGGGTATCGGGGGCTACACCTTC; cdr3_aa: CSVPQGAGIGGYTF
v_call: TRBV28; j_call: TRBJ2-7; clone_size: .; d_call: TRBD1; cdr3_nt: TGTGCCAGCATGACAGGGGTGGGGTACGAGCAGTACTTC; cdr3_aa: CASMTGVGYEQYF
v_call: TRBV18; j_call: TRBJ1-1; clone_size: few; d_call: TRBD1; cdr3_nt: TGTGCCAGCTCGAAGACAGGGATGAACACTGAAGCTTTCTTT; cdr3_aa: CASSKTGMNTEAFF
v_call: TRBV2; j_call: TRBJ1-6; clone_size: .; d_call: .; cdr3_nt: TGTGCCAGCAGGGAAGACAGTAATTCACCCCTCCACTTT; cdr3_aa: CASREDSNSPLHF